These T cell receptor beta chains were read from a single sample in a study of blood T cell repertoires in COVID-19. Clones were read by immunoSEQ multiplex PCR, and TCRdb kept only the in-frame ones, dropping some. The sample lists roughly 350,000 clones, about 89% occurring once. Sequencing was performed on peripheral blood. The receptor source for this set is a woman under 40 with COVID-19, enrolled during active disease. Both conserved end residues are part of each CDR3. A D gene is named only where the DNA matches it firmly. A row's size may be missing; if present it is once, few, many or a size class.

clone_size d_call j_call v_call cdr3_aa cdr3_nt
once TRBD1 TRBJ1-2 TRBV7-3 CASSPGTGNSYGYTF TGTGCCAGCAGCCCCGGGACAGGGAACTCGTATGGCTACACCTTC
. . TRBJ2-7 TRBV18 CASSPSLAGENEQYF TGTGCCAGCTCACCCTCGCTCGCAGGGGAAAACGAGCAGTACTTC
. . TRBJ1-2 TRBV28 CASSYGVLWYTF TGTGCCAGCAGTTACGGGGTCCTCTGGTACACCTTC
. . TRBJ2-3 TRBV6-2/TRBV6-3 CASSYSSRRDATDTQYF TGTGCCAGCAGCTATTCCTCCAGGAGGGATGCCACAGATACGCAGTATTTT
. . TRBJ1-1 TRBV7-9 CASSLMDTEAFF TGTGCCAGCAGCTTAATGGACACCGAAGCTTTCTTT
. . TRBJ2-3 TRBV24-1 CATREAATDTQYF TGTGCCACCAGGGAGGCGGCCACAGATACGCAGTATTTT
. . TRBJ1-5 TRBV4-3 CASSQSTGNNQPQHF TGCGCCAGCAGCCAATCTACAGGGAACAATCAGCCCCAGCATTTT
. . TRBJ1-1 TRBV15 CATSRGGGIGTEAFF TGTGCCACCAGCAGAGGGGGGGGGATAGGCACTGAAGCTTTCTTT
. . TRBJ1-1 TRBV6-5 CASSYSGAGNTEAFF TGTGCCAGCAGTTACTCTGGGGCCGGGAACACTGAAGCTTTCTTT
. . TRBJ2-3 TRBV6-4 CASSERPSTDTQYF TGTGCCAGCAGTGAGAGGCCGTCCACAGATACGCAGTATTTT
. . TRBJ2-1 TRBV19 CASSIYAAGEQFF TGTGCCAGTAGTATTTACGCCGCGGGAGAGCAGTTCTTC
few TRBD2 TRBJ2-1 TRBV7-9 CASSLIAGAWNEQFF TGTGCCAGCAGCTTAATAGCGGGAGCTTGGAATGAGCAGTTCTTC
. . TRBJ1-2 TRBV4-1 CASSQVGPQLYGYTF TGCGCCAGCAGCCAAGTCGGCCCCCAACTATATGGCTACACCTTC
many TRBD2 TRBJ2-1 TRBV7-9 CASSSLAGGYNEQFF TGTGCCAGCAGCTCCTTAGCGGGAGGTTACAATGAGCAGTTCTTC
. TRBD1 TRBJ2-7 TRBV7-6 CASSAGQGTEGYEQYF TGTGCCAGCAGCGCCGGACAGGGAACGGAGGGCTACGAGCAGTACTTC
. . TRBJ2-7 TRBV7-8 CASSLKGISLKITYEQYF TGTGCCAGCAGCTTAAAGGGGATATCCCTAAAAATAACCTACGAGCAGTACTTC
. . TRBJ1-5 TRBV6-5 CASSLGGNNQPQHF TGTGCCAGCAGTTTAGGGGGAAACAATCAGCCCCAGCATTTT
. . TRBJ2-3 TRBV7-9 CASSALEASSTDTQYF TGTGCCAGCAGCGCCTTAGAAGCGAGTAGCACAGATACGCAGTATTTT
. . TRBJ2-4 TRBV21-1 CASSEAGPGLPYGNIQYF TGTGCCAGCAGCGAGGCCGGACCGGGACTCCCGTATGGAAACATTCAGTACTTC
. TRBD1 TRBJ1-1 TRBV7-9 CASSPRQGDTEAFF TGTGCCAGCAGCCCTCGACAGGGAGACACTGAAGCTTTCTTT
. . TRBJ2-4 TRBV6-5 CASSYRLEGIQYF TGTGCCAGCAGTTACCGACTAGAGGGCATTCAGTACTTC
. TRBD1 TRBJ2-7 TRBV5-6 CASSWGTGGSYEQYF TGTGCCAGCAGCTGGGGGACAGGGGGCAGCTACGAGCAGTACTTC
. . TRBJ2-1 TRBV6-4 CASSDSSGTYNEQFF TGTGCCAGCAGTGACTCTTCCGGGACCTACAATGAGCAGTTCTTC
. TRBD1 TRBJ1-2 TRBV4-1 CASSQGAAGGSLDYGYTF TGCGCCAGCAGCCAAGGAGCGGCAGGGGGAAGTTTGGACTATGGCTACACCTTC
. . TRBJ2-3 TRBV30 CAWSTTPDTQYF TGTGCCTGGTCGACAACCCCAGATACGCAGTATTTT
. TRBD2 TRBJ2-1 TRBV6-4 CASSAEAGGPHEQFF TGTGCCAGCAGTGCCGAGGCGGGAGGGCCCCATGAGCAGTTCTTC
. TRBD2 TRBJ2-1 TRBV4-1 CASSQRLAPTYNEQFF TGCGCCAGCAGCCAACGACTAGCCCCCACCTACAATGAGCAGTTCTTC
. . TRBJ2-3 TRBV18 CASSPQEQANTEYF TGTGCCAGCTCACCACAGGAACAGGCCAATACGGAGTATTTT
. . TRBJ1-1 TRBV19 CASRFLAFF TGTGCCAGTCGGTTTTTAGCTTTCTTT
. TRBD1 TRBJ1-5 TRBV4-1 CASSPGTANQPQHF TGCGCCAGCAGCCCTGGGACAGCTAATCAGCCCCAGCATTTT
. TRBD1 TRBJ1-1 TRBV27 CASSSRQGRITEAFF TGTGCCAGCAGCTCGAGACAGGGTAGGATTACTGAAGCTTTCTTT
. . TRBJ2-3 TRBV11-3 CASSSGQPTDTQYF TGTGCCAGCAGTTCCGGACAGCCCACAGATACGCAGTATTTT
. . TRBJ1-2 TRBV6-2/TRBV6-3 CASSPRGLGYGYTF TGTGCCAGCAGCCCCAGGGGCCTCGGATATGGCTACACCTTC
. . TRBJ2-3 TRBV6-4 CASSDKVAHLGVTQYF TGTGCCAGCAGTGACAAGGTAGCCCACCTGGGTGTTACGCAGTATTTT
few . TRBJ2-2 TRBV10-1 CASSSTETGELFF TGCGCCAGCAGTTCGACAGAAACCGGGGAGCTGTTTTTT
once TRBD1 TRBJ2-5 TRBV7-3 CASSLRQGQETQYF TGTGCCAGCAGCTTAAGACAGGGCCAAGAGACCCAGTACTTC
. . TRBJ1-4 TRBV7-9 CASSLGGRMDEKLFF TGTGCCAGCAGCTTAGGAGGGCGGATGGATGAAAAACTGTTTTTT
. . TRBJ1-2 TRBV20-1 CSASPSRDYGYTF TGCAGTGCTAGTCCCAGCCGGGACTATGGCTACACCTTC
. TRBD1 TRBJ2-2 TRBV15 CATQRTGGANTGELFF TGTGCCACCCAAAGGACAGGGGGCGCAAACACCGGGGAGCTGTTTTTT
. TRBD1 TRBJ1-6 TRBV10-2 CASTSQGDNSPLHF TGCGCCAGCACCTCGCAGGGGGACAATTCACCCCTCCACTTT
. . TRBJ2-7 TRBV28 CASSLSQDLSSYEQYF TGTGCCAGCAGTTTATCCCAGGACTTAAGCTCCTACGAGCAGTACTTC
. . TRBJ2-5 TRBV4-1 CASSHRGGETQYF TGCGCCAGCAGCCACCGGGGTGGAGAGACCCAGTACTTC
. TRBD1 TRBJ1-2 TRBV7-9 CASSLGGQKGGRTF TGTGCCAGCAGCTTAGGGGGACAGAAGGGAGGACGCACCTTC
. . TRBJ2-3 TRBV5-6 CASSQTGLGADTQYF TGTGCCAGCAGCCAGACGGGACTCGGCGCAGATACGCAGTATTTT
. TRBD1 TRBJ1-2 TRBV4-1 CASSAQGTGGYGYTF TGCGCCAGCAGCGCCCAGGGGACAGGGGGATATGGCTACACCTTC
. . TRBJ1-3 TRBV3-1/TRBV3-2 CASSYGNSGNTIYF TGTGCCAGCAGCTACGGGAACTCTGGAAACACCATATATTTT
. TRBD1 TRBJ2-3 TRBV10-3 CAISEAPGQGTDTQYF TGTGCCATCAGTGAGGCTCCGGGACAGGGCACAGATACGCAGTATTTT
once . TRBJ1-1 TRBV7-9 CASSPEWSTEAFF TGTGCCAGCAGCCCGGAGTGGAGCACTGAAGCTTTCTTT